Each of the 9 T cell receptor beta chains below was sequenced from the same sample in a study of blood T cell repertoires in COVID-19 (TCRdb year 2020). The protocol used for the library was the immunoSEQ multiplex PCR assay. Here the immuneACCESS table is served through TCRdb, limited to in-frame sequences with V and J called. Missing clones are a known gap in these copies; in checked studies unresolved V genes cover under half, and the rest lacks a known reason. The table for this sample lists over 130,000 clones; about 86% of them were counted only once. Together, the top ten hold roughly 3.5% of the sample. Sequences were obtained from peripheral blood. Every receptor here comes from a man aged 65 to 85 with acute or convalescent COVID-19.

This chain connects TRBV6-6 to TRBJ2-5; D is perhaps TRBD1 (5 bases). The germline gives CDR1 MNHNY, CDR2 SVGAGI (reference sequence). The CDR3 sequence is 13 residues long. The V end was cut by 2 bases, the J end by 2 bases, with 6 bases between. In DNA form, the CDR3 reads TGTGCCAGCAGTTACAGGGGACAAGAGACCCAGTACTTC. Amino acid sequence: CASSYRGQETQYF.

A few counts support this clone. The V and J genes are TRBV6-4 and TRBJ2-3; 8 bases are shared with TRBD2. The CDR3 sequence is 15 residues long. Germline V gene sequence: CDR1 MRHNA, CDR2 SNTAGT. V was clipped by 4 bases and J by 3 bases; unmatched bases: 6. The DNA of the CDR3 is TGTGCCAGCAGTGTCCTAGCGGGCCCAACAGATACGCAGTATTTT. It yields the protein CASSVLAGPTDTQYF.

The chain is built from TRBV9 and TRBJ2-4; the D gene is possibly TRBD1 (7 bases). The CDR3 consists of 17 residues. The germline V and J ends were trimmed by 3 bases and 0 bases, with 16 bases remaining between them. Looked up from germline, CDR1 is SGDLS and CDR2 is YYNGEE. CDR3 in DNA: TGTGCCAGCAGCGAGGGGGGACAGATCCTAGCCAAAAACATTCAGTACTTC. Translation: CASSEGGQILAKNIQYF.

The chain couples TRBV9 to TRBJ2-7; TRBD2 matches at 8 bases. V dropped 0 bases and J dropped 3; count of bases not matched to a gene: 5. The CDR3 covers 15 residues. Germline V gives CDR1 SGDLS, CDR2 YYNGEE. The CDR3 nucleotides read TGTGCCAGCAGCGTAGGGGGGACTAGTGGCTACGAGCAGTACTTC. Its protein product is CASSVGGTSGYEQYF.

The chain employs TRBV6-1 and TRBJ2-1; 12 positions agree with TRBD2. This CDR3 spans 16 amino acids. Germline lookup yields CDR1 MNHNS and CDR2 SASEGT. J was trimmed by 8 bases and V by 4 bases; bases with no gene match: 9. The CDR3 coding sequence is TGTGCCAGCAGTGCGCTAGCGGGAGGGCTCAACCATGAGCAGTTCTTC. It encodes CASSALAGGLNHEQFF.

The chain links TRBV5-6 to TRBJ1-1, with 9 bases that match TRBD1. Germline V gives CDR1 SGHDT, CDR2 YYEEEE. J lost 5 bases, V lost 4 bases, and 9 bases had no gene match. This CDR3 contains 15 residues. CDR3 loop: CASSLGRDRDTEAFF. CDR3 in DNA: TGTGCCAGCAGCCTTGGCCGGGACAGGGATACTGAAGCTTTCTTT.

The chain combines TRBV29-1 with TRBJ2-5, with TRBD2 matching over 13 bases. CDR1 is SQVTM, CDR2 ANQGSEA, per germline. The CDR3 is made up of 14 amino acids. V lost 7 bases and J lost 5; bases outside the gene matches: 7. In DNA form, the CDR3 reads TGCAGCGGGACTAGCGGGAGCTTCGGGGAGACCCAGTACTTC. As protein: CSGTSGSFGETQYF.

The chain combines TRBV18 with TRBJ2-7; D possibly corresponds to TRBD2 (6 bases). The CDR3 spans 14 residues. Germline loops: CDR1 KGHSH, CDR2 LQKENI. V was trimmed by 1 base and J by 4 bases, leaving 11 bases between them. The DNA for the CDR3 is TGTGCCAGCTCACCACTTTCCCTAGCGTACGAGCAGTACTTC. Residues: CASSPLSLAYEQYF.

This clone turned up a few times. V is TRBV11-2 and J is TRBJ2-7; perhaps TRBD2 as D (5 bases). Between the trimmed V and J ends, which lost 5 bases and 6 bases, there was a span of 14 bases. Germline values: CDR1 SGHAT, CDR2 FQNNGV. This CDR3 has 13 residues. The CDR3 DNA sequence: TGTGCCAGCAGCCCCGCGGGCTTTGGCGAGCAGTACTTC. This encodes CASSPAGFGEQYF.